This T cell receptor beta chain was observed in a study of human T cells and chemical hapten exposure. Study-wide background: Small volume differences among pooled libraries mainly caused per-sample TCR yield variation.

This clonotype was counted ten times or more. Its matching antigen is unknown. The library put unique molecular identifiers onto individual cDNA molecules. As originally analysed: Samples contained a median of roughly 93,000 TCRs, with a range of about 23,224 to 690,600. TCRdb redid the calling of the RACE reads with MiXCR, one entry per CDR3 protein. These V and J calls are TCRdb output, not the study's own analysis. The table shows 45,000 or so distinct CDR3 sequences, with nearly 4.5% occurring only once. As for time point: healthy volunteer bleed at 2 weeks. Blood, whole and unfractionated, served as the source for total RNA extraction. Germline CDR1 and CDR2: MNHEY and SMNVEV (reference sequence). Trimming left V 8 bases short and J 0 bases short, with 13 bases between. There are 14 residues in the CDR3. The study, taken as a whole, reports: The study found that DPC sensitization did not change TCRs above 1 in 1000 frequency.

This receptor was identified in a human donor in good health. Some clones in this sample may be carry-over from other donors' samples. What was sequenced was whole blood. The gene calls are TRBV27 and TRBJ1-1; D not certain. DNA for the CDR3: TGTGCCAGCCGGGAACAGCCGCTGAACACTGAAGCTTTCTTT. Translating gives CASREQPLNTEAFF.